The 5 T cell receptor beta chains listed next were all sequenced from one sample in a study of vaccination and CD4 T cells after COVID-19. Treatment defined: approximately 11-day PBMC culture with coronavirus spike peptide pools or control peptides (ViraFEST assay). CD4+ T lymphocytes from the unexposed donor were collected before the COVID-19 pandemic (2011-2018). At the Johns Hopkins FTIC core, DNA taken from cultured CD4+ T cells was sequenced by way of the Oncomine TCR Beta short-read assay. A single record per CDR3 protein comes from TCRdb applying MiXCR to the PCR reads. The sample carries around 7,400 distinct CDR3 sequences, about 53% recorded once. These receptors' targets are unknown. Sequencing input: CD4+ T cells from blood, cultured in vitro. The receptors were gathered from a human donor in good health.

The chain carries TRBV12-3 or TRBV12-4 and TRBJ1-6; no clear D. The ends were cut back, 6 bases at V and 7 bases at J, with 10 bases in the middle. This CDR3 has 13 residues. The CDR3 spells CASRYDPNSPLHF. The DNA for the CDR3 is TGTGCCAGCAGATACGACCCAAATTCACCCCTCCACTTT.

This clonotype was detected a few times. The chain recombines TRBV20-1 with TRBJ2-5, with TRBD1 matching over 9 bases. CDR1 is DFQATT and CDR2 is SNEGSKA in the germline V gene (reference sequence). The CDR3 sequence is 16 residues long. The junction had 5 bases not matched to a gene; V was cut back by 0 bases and J by 0 bases. CDR3: CSARDWGQGYQETQYF. For the CDR3, the DNA is TGCAGTGCTAGAGATTGGGGACAGGGATACCAAGAGACCCAGTACTTC.

The chain is built from TRBV19 and TRBJ1-5, with 11 bases that match TRBD1. V shed 3 bases, J shed 3 bases, and the junction held 4 bases outside the gene matches. Germline-derived CDR1 and CDR2 are LNHDA and SQIVND (reference sequence). This CDR3 contains 16 residues. Here the CDR3 reads CASSIGTGGTNQPQHF. CDR3 coding DNA: TGTGCCAGTAGTATCGGGACAGGGGGTACCAATCAGCCCCAGCATTTT.

This chain joins TRBV6-1 and TRBJ2-5; TRBD1 agrees at 9 bases. Germline V lookup: CDR1 MNHNS, CDR2 SASEGT. This CDR3 is 14 amino acids long. V lost 6 bases and J lost 2; bases outside the gene matches: 4. The CDR3 nucleotides are TGTGCCAGCAGCCGACAGGGGGGTCAAGAGACCCAGTACTTC. This codes for CASSRQGGQETQYF.

The chain joins TRBV19 to TRBJ1-6; 11 bases align to TRBD1. The J segment lost 10 bases and the V segment lost 4 bases, leaving 3 bases of the junction unmatched. The germline CDR1 and CDR2 sequences are LNHDA and SQIVND (reference sequence). There are 14 residues in the CDR3. CDR3 region: CASSTGTGGSPLHF. CDR3 DNA sequence: TGTGCCAGTAGTACGGGGACAGGGGGATCACCCCTCCACTTT.